One TCR beta chain is described in this entry. No antigen is known for it. This sample is part of a study of shared clonotypes between healthy human individuals. Only CD45RO-negative cells positively selected for CCR7 counted as naive CD8 cells, so terminally differentiated effector memory CD45RA+ cells were excluded. Points from the study as a whole: The study found about 5% of naive CD4 clonotypes shared across several donors. An effect of sequencing depth on clonotype sharing among donors was expected.

The V gene's germline CDR1 is MNHEY and CDR2 SMNVEV (reference sequence). V trimming: 8 bases; J trimming: 6 bases; junction bases outside the gene matches: 15. The CDR3 consists of 16 residues. Profiling relied on immunoSEQ multiplex PCR, and the TCRdb table lists in-frame clones only, not all of them. The table has under 600,000 clones, roughly 98% seen once. This TCR was recovered from a man younger than 40 in good health. The sequencing sample was made of naive CD8+ T cells sorted from blood. The chain has TRBV27 and TRBJ2-3; 9 bases match TRBD2. The CDR3 sequence is CASRPGTSPLKDTQYF. CDR3 coding DNA: TGTGCCAGCCGCCCGGGGACTAGCCCTCTCAAGGATACGCAGTATTTT.